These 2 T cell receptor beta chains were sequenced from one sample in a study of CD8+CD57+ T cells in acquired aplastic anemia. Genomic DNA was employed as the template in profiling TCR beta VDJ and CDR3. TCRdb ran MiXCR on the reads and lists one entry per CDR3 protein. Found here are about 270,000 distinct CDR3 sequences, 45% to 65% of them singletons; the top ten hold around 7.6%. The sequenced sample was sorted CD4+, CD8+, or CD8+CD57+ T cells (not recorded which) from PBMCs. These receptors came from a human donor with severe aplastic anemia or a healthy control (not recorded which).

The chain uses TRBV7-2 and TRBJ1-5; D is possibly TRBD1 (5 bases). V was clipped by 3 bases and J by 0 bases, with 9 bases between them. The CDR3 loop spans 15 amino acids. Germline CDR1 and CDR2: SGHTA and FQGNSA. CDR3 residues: CASSFDRYSNQPQHF. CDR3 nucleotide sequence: TGTGCCAGCAGCTTCGACAGATATAGCAATCAGCCCCAGCATTTT.

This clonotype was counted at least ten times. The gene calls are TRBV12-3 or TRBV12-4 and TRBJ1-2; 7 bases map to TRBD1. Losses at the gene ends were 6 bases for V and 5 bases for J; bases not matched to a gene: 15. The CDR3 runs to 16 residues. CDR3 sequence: CASRTLRQGGSYGYTF. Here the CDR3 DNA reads TGTGCCAGCAGGACACTACGACAGGGAGGTTCTTATGGCTACACCTTC.